This T cell receptor beta chain was identified during a study of shared clonotypes between healthy human individuals. The length of the CDR3 is 14 residues. V lost 0 bases, J lost 9 bases, and 15 bases lay in between. CDR1 is MNHNS and CDR2 is SASEGT in the germline V gene. Method: immunoSEQ multiplex PCR; TCRdb's copy keeps in-frame clones and lacks some. The profile shows about 2.3 million clones, under 95% of them singletons. Points from the study as a whole: Of the naive CD4 clonotypes, approximately 5% were shared across four donors. Generation probabilities of non-shared clonotypes were lower (relative to those shared by all four donors). Generally, naive subsets came out with larger estimated richness than memory subsets.

Only Caucasian adults living in Nashville, Tennessee served as donors. This clone has just one count. What it binds is unknown. The receptor's source is a man aged 18 to 29 in good health. Some clones in this sample may be carry-over from other donors' samples. The J gene is TRBJ2-7, the V gene TRBV6-1; D remains ambiguous. Material: naive CD4+ T cells from PBMCs. The sample's subset: CD45RA+ positively selected. The CDR3 DNA follows: TGTGCCAGCAGTGAAGCGTCGTCAGTTAGGATGCAGTACTTC. Translation gives CASSEASSVRMQYF.